The 3 T cell receptor beta chains below all came from one sample that was sequenced in a study of cytomegalovirus exposure and HLA in healthy donors. PCR used 60 Vbeta primers and 13 Jbeta primers. Repertoires were generated with immunoSEQ multiplex PCR, while TCRdb's copy carries only in-frame clones and drops some. The sample records around 140,000 clones, 75% to 80% being singletons. The specimen was PBMCs. All receptors come from a woman aged 60-75 years in good health and CMV-seronegative.

The chain combines TRBV13 with TRBJ2-2; a possible D gene is TRBD2 (7 bases). CDR1 is PRHDT and CDR2 is FYEKMQ in the germline V gene (reference sequence). The V end was cut by 5 bases, the J end by 5 bases, with 21 bases between. The CDR3 extends over 17 amino acids. Here the CDR3 reads CASSPPWGGVSTGELFF. The CDR3 DNA sequence: TGTGCCAGCAGCCCCCCTTGGGGGGGCGTCAGTACCGGGGAGCTGTTTTTT.

This clone showed up just a few times. The chain uses TRBV19 and TRBJ1-1; D not resolved. V was trimmed by 4 bases and J by 6 bases, leaving 18 bases between them. This CDR3 has 15 amino acids. Germline lookup yields CDR1 LNHDA and CDR2 SQIVND (reference sequence). This CDR3 is CASSRRGLSGAEAFF. The CDR3 DNA reads as TGTGCCAGTAGTAGGCGAGGCCTGTCTGGAGCTGAAGCTTTCTTT.

This chain connects TRBV5-5 to TRBJ2-2, with 8 bases fitting TRBD1. V lost 0 bases, J lost 4 bases, and 8 bases stayed unmatched. CDR1 is SGHKS and CDR2 is YYEKEE in the germline V gene (reference sequence). The CDR3 runs 17 residues. The CDR3 reads CASSLEDRASSTGELFF. The CDR3 DNA reads as TGTGCCAGCAGCTTGGAGGACAGGGCGTCTAGCACCGGGGAGCTGTTTTTT.